This T cell receptor (beta chain) derives from a study of identical twins. From the 5' RACE reads, TCRdb called clonotypes with MiXCR, one entry per CDR3 protein. Of around 490,000 distinct CDR3 sequences listed, roughly 13% are singletons. These data are also associated with another study on yellow fever vaccine responses in identical twins.

Sequences were obtained from CD4+ T cells sorted from blood. The receptor's source is a woman in her late teens or twenties in good health.

The CDR3 protein is CASSLEPGLRTGELFF. CDR3 nucleotide sequence: TGTGCCAGCAGCTTAGAACCAGGGCTGCGGACCGGGGAGCTGTTTTTT. The chain recombines TRBV11-2 with TRBJ2-2; D possibly corresponds to TRBD1 (5 bases). Per the germline V gene, CDR1 is SGHAT and CDR2 is FQNNGV. Trimming took off 0 bases at V and 5 bases at J, with 13 bases between the two ends. The CDR3 is made up of 16 amino acids.